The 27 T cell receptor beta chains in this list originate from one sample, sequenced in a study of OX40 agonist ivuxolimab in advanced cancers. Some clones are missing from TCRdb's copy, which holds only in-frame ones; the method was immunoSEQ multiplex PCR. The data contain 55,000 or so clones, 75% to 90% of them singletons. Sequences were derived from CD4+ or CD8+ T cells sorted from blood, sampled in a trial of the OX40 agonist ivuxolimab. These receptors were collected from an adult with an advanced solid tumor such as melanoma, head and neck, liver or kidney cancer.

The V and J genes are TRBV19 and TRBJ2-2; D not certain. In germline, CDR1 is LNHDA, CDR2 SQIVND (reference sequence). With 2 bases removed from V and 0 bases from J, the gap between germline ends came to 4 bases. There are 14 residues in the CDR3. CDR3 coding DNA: TGTGCCAGTAGTATACTAGCGAACACCGGGGAGCTGTTTTTT. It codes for CASSILANTGELFF.

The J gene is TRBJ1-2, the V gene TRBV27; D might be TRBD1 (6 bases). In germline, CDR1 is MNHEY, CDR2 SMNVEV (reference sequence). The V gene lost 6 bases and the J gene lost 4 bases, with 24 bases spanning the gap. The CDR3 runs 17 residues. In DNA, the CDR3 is TGTGCCAGCAGCTCCGGGGGCCTCGGGAGGGGTCTCTATGGCTACACCTTC. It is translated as CASSSGGLGRGLYGYTF.

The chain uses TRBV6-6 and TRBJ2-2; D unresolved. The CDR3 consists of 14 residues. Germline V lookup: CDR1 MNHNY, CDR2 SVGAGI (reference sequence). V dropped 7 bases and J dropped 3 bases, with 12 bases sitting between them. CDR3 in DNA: TGTGCCAGCACCAGCCACCAAGACACCGGGGAGCTGTTTTTT. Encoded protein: CASTSHQDTGELFF.

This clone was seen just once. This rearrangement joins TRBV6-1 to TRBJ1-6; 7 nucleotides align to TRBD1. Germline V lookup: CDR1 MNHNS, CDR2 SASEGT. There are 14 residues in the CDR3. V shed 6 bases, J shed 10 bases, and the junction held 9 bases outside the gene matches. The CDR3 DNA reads TGTGCCAGCAGAGAACCAGGGGGTGGCTCACCCCTCCACTTT. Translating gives CASREPGGGSPLHF.

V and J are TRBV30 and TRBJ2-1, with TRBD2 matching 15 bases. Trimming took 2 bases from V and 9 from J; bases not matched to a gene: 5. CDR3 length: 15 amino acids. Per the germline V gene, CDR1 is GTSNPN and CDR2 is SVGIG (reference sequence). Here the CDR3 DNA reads TGTGCCTGGAGTATTGGACTAGCGGGAGGGGGTGAGCAGTTCTTC. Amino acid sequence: CAWSIGLAGGGEQFF.

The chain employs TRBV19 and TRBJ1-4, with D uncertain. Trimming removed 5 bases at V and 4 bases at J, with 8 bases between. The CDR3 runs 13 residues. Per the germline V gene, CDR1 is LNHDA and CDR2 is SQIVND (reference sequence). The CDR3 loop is CASSRLSNEKLFF. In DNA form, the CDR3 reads TGTGCCAGTAGTCGGCTGAGTAATGAAAAACTGTTTTTT.

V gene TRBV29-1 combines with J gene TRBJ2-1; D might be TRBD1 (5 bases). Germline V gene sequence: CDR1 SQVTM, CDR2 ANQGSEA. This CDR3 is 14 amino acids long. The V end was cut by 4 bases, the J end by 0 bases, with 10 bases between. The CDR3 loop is CSVVARGSYNEQFF. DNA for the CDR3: TGCAGCGTTGTAGCTAGGGGCTCCTACAATGAGCAGTTCTTC.

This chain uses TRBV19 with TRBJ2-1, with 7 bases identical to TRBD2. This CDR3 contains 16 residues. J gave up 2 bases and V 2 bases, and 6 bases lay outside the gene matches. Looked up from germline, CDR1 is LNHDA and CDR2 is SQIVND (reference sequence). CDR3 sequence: CASSIRGGRPYNEQFF. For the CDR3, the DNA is TGTGCCAGTAGTATAAGGGGAGGGCGTCCCTACAATGAGCAGTTCTTC. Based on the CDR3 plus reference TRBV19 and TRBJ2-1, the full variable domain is DGGITQSPKYLFRKEGQNVTLSCEQNLNHDAMYWYRQDPGQGLRLIYYSQIVNDFQKGDIAEGYSVSREKKESFPLTVTSAQKNPTAFYLCASSIRGGRPYNEQFFGPGTRLTVL.

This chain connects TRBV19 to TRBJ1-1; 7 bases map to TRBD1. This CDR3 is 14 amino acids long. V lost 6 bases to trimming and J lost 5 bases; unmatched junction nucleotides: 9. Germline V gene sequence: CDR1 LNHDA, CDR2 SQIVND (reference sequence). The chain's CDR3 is CASRGRTGWTEAFF. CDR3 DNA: TGTGCCAGTAGGGGGAGGACAGGTTGGACTGAAGCTTTCTTT. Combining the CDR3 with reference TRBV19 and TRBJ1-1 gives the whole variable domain DGGITQSPKYLFRKEGQNVTLSCEQNLNHDAMYWYRQDPGQGLRLIYYSQIVNDFQKGDIAEGYSVSREKKESFPLTVTSAQKNPTAFYLCASRGRTGWTEAFFGQGTRLTVV.

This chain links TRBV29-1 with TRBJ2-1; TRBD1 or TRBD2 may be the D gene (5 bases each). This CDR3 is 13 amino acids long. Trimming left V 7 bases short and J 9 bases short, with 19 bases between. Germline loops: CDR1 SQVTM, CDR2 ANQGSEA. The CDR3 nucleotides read TGCAGCGCCGGGACCGCTACGGGCGGTGAGCAGTTCTTC. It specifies CSAGTATGGEQFF.

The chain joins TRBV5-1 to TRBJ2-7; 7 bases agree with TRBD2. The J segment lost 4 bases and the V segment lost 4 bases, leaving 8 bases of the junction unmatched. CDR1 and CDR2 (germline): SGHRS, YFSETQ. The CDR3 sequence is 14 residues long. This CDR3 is CASSPGRIEYEQYF. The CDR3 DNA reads TGCGCCAGCAGCCCCGGGAGGATTGAGTACGAGCAGTACTTC.

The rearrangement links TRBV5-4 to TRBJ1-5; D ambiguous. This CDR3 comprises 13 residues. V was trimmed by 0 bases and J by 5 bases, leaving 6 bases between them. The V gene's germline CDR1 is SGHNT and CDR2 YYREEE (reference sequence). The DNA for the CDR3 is TGTGCCAGCAGCTTGGGGTCCGATCAGCCCCAGCATTTT. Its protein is CASSLGSDQPQHF.

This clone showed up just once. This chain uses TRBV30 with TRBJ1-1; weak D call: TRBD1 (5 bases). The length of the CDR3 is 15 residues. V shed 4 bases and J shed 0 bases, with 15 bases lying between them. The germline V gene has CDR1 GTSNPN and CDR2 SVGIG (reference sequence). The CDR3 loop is CAWTVGAGMNTEAFF. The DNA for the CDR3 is TGTGCCTGGACTGTGGGTGCAGGGATGAACACTGAAGCTTTCTTT.

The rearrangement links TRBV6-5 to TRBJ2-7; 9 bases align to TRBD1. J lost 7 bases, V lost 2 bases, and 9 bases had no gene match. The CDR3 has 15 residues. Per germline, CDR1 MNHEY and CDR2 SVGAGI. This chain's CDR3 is CASSYQGQGMGEQYF. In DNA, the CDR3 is TGTGCCAGCAGTTACCAAGGACAGGGGATGGGGGAGCAGTACTTC.

CDR3 nucleotide sequence: TGTGCCAGCTCGACTAGCGAGAAGGATACGCAGTATTTT. Translated, it gives CASSTSEKDTQYF. The chain joins TRBV2 to TRBJ2-3; TRBD2 matches 8 bases. CDR3 size: 13 residues. The V gene end was trimmed by 8 bases and the J gene end by 6 bases; junction bases not matched to a gene: 7. CDR1 is SNHLY and CDR2 is FYNNEI in the germline V gene.

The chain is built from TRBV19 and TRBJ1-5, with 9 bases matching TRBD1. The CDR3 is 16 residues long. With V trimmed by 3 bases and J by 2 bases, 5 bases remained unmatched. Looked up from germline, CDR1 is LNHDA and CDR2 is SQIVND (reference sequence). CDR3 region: CASSIWTGAGNQPQHF. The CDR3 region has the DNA TGTGCCAGTAGTATCTGGACAGGGGCAGGCAATCAGCCCCAGCATTTT.

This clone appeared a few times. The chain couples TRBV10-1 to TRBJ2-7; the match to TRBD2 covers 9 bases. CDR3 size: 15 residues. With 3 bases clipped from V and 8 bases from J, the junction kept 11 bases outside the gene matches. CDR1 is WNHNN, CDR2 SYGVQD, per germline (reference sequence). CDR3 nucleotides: TGCGCCAGCAGTGATGGGGCTAGCGGGACATTCAAGCAGTACTTC. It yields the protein CASSDGASGTFKQYF.

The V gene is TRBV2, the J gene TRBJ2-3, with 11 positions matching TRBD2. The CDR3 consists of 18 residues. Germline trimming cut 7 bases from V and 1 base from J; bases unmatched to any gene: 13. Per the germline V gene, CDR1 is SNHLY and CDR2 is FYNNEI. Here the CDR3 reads CASILGSGRATGTDTQYF. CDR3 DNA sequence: TGTGCCAGCATCCTAGGTAGCGGGAGGGCCACCGGCACAGATACGCAGTATTTT.

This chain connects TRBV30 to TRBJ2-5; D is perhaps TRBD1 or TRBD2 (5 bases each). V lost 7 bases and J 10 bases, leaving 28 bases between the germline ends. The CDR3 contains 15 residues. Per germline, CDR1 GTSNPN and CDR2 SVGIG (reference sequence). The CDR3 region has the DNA TGTGCCTCCCGAAGGTACAGCGGCCCCTCTGGGGGCCAGTACTTC. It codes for CASRRYSGPSGGQYF.

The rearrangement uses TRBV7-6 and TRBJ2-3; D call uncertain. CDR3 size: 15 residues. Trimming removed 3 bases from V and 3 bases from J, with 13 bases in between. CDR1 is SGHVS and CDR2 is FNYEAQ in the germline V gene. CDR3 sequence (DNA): TGTGCCAGCAGCTTGCAACCTCTTGTGACAGATACGCAGTATTTT. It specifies CASSLQPLVTDTQYF.

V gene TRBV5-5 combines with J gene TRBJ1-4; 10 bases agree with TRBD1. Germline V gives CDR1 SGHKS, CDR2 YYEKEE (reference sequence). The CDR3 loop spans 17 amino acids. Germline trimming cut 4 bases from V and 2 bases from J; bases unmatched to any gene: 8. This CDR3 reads CASSKSGTGATNEKLFF. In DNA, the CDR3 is TGTGCCAGCAGCAAATCCGGGACAGGGGCCACTAATGAAAAACTGTTTTTT.

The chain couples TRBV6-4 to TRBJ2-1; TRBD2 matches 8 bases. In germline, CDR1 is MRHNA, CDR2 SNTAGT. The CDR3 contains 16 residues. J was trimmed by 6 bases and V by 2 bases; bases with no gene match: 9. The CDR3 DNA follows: TGTGCCAGCAGTGACACTATACCAGCGGGAGTCAATGAGCAGTTCTTC. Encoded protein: CASSDTIPAGVNEQFF.

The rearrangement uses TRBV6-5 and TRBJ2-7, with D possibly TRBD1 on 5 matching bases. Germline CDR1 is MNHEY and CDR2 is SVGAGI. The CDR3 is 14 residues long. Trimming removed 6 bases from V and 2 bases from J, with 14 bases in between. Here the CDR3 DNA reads TGTGCCAGCAGGCCGACAGTCTCCCCCTACGAGCAGTACTTC. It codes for CASRPTVSPYEQYF.

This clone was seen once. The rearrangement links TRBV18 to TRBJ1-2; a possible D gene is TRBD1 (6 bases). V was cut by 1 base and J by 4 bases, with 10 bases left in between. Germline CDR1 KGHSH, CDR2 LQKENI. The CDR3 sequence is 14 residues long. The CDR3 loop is CASSPRQEPYGYTF. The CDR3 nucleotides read TGTGCCAGCTCACCACGACAGGAGCCCTATGGCTACACCTTC.

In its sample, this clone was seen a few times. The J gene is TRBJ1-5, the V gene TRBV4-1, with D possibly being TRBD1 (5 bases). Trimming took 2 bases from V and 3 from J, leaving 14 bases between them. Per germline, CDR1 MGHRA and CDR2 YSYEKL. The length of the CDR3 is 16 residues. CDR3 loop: CASSQPGLGPNQPQHF. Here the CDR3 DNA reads TGCGCCAGCAGCCAACCAGGATTGGGGCCCAATCAGCCCCAGCATTTT.

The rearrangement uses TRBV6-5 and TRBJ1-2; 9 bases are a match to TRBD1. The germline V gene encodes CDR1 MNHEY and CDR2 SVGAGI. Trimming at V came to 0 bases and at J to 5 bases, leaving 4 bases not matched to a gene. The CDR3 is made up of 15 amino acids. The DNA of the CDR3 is TGTGCCAGCAGTTACTCTCGACAGGGGGATTATGGCTACACCTTC. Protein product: CASSYSRQGDYGYTF.

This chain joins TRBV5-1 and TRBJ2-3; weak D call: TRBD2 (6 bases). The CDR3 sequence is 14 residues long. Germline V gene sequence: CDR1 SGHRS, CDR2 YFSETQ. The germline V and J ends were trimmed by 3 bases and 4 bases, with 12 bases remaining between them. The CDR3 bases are TGCGCCAGCAGCTCCCTTCGGAGGGCAGATACGCAGTATTTT. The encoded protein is CASSSLRRADTQYF.